These 6 T cell receptor beta chains originate from one sample sequenced in a study of blood T cell repertoires in COVID-19. Only in-frame clones appear in the TCRdb table, and some are missing; sequencing was by immunoSEQ multiplex PCR. The table lists over 200,000 clones, more than 65% of them singletons, with about 8% in the top ten. The sample was peripheral blood. These receptors were taken from a woman older than 75 with acute or convalescent COVID-19.

This clone showed up just a few times. At one boundary the junction diverges from the germline segment, which might be a read error. The genes are TRBV7-2 and TRBJ2-7; D possibly corresponds to TRBD1 (5 bases). CDR3 length: 12 amino acids. Per the germline V gene, CDR1 is SGHTA and CDR2 is FQGNSA. CDR3 in amino acids: CASSLLAGSWNF. The DNA of the CDR3 is TGTGCCAGCAGCTTACTGGCAGGGTCCTGGAACTTC.

This rearrangement joins TRBV19 to TRBJ2-1, with 9 bases matching TRBD2. CDR3 length: 16 residues. Germline CDR1 is LNHDA and CDR2 is SQIVND (reference sequence). Germline trimming cut 0 bases from V and 9 bases from J; bases unmatched to any gene: 9. The CDR3 is CASSIDPLGREGEQFF. In DNA, the CDR3 is TGTGCCAGTAGTATAGATCCTCTTGGGCGGGAGGGTGAGCAGTTCTTC.

This rearrangement joins TRBV7-8 to TRBJ2-2; D perhaps matches TRBD1 (6 bases). Deletions cut 3 bases from V and 2 bases from J, with 7 bases between. The CDR3 is 14 residues long. Germline loops: CDR1 SGHVS, CDR2 FQNEAQ. CDR3 loop: CASSFGTNTGELFF. The CDR3 nucleotides read TGTGCCAGCAGCTTCGGGACAAACACCGGGGAGCTGTTTTTT.

The genes are TRBV7-3 and TRBJ1-1; 8 nucleotides line up with TRBD1. Looked up from germline, CDR1 is SGHTA and CDR2 is FQGTGA. Losses at the gene ends were 5 bases for V and 2 bases for J; bases not matched to a gene: 10. The length of the CDR3 is 16 residues. CDR3 DNA sequence: TGTGCCAGCAGCGCCCCAGGGGGCTCCCACAACACTGAAGCTTTCTTT. Residues: CASSAPGGSHNTEAFF. Based on the CDR3 plus reference TRBV7-3 and TRBJ1-1, the full variable domain is GAGVSQTPSNKVTEKGKYVELRCDPISGHTALYWYRQSLGQGPEFLIYFQGTGAADDSGLPNDRFFAVRPEGSVSTLKIQRTERGDSAVYLCASSAPGGSHNTEAFFGQGTRLTVV.

The chain links TRBV7-9 to TRBJ1-4; TRBD1 aligns across 7 bases. Germline CDR1 reads SEHNR; CDR2 reads FQNEAQ (reference sequence). V shed 5 bases, J shed 4 bases, and the junction held 7 bases outside the gene matches. CDR3 size: 15 residues. CDR3 loop: CASSNDRVLNEKLFF. Written as DNA, the CDR3 is TGTGCCAGCAGCAACGACAGGGTTCTTAATGAAAAACTGTTTTTT.

This clone was counted many times. V is TRBV10-3 and J is TRBJ1-5, with a weak D call TRBD1 (6 bases). Germline V gene data show CDR1 as ENHRY and CDR2 as SYGVKD. V lost 4 bases and J 5 bases, leaving 12 bases between the germline ends. This CDR3 is built from 14 residues. The DNA for the CDR3 is TGTGCCATCAGTGCCGGGGGGCTGGATCAGCCCCAGCATTTT. It encodes CAISAGGLDQPQHF.